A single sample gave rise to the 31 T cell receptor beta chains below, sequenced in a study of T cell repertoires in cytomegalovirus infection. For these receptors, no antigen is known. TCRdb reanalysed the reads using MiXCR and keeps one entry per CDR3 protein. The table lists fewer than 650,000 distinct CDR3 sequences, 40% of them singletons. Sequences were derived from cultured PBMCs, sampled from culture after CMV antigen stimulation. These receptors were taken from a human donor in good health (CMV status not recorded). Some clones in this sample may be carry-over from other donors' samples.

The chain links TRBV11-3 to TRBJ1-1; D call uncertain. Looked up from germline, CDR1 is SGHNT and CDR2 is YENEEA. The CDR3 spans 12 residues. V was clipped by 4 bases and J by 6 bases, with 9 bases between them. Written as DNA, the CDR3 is TGTGCCAGCAGCTCGGCTGGGGCTGAAGCTTTCTTT. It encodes CASSSAGAEAFF.

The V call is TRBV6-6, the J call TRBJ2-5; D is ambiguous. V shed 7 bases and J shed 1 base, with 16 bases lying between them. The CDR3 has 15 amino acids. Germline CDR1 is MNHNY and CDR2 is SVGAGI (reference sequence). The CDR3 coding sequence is TGTGCCAGCAAGGAGCTAGACGGGCCCCAAGAGACCCAGTACTTC. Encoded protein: CASKELDGPQETQYF.

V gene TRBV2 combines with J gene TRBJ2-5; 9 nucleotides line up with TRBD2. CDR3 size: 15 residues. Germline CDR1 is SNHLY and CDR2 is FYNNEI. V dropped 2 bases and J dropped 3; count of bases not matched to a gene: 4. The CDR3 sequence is CASSERTSVKETQYF. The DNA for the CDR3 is TGTGCCAGCAGTGAACGGACTAGCGTAAAAGAGACCCAGTACTTC.

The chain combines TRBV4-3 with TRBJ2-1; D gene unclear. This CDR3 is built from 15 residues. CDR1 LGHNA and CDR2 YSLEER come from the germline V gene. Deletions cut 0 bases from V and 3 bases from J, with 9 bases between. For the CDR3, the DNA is TGCGCCAGCAGCCAAGATCAAGGTGACTACAATGAGCAGTTCTTC. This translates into CASSQDQGDYNEQFF.

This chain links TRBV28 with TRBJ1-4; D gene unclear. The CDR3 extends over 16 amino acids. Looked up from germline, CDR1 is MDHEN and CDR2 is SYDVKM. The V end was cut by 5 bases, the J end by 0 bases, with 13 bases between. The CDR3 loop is CASSGVFFATNEKLFF. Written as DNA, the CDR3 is TGTGCCAGCAGTGGCGTTTTTTTTGCAACTAATGAAAAACTGTTTTTT.

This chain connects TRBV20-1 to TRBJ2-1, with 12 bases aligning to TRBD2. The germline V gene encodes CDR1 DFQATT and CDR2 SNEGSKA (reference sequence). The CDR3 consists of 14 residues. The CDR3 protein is CSPRLAGGRNEQFF. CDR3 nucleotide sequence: TGCAGCCCGAGGCTAGCGGGAGGGAGAAATGAGCAGTTCTTC.

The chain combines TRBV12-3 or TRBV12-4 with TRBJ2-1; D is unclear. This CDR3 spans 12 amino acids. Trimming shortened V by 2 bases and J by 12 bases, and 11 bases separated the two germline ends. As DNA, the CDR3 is TGTGCCAGCAGTTTATCCCGATCCGGGCAGTTCTTC. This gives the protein CASSLSRSGQFF.

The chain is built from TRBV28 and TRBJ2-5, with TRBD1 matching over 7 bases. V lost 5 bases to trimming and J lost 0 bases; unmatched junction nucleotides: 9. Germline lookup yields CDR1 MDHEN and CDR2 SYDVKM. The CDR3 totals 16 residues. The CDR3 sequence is CASSQLLTGDQETQYF. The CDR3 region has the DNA TGTGCCAGCAGTCAACTACTCACAGGGGACCAAGAGACCCAGTACTTC. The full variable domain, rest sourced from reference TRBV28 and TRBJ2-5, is DVKVTQSSRYLVKRTGEKVFLECVQDMDHENMFWYRQDPGLGLRLIYFSYDVKMKEKGDIPEGYSVSREKKERFSLILESASTNQTSMYLCASSQLLTGDQETQYFGPGTRLLVL.

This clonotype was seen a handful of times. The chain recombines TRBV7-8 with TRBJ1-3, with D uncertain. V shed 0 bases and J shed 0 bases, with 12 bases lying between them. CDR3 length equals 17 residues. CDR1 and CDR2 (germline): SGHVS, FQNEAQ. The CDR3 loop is CASSLAHAGVSGNTIYF. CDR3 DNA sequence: TGTGCCAGCAGCTTAGCCCACGCGGGAGTCTCTGGAAACACCATATATTTT.

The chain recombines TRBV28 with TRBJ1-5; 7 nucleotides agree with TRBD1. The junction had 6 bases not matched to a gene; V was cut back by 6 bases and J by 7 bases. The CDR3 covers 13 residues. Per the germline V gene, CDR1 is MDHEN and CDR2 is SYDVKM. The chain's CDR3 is CASRPTGYQPQHF. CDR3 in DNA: TGTGCCAGCAGACCGACAGGGTACCAGCCCCAGCATTTT. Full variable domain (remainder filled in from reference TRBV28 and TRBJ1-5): DVKVTQSSRYLVKRTGEKVFLECVQDMDHENMFWYRQDPGLGLRLIYFSYDVKMKEKGDIPEGYSVSREKKERFSLILESASTNQTSMYLCASRPTGYQPQHFGDGTRLSIL.

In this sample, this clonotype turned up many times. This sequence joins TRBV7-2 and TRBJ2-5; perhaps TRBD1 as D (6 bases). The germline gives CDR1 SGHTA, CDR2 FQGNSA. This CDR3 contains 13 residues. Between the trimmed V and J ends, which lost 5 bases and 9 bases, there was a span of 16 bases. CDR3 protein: CASSREKGESQYF. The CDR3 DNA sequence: TGTGCCAGCAGCCGAGAGAAGGGGGAGTCCCAGTACTTC.

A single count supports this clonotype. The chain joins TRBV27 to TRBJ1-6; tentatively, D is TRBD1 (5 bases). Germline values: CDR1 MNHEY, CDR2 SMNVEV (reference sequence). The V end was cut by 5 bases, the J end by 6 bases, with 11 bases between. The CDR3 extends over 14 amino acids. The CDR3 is CASSPNRINSPLHF. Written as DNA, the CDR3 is TGTGCCAGCAGTCCGAACAGGATTAATTCACCCCTCCACTTT.

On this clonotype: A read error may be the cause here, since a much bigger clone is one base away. The CDR3 here is CASSTSGGRETQYF. In nucleotides, the CDR3 is TGTGCCAGCAGCACCTCAGGGGGCCGGGAGACCCAGTACTTC. The chain combines TRBV28 with TRBJ2-5; 8 bases are shared with TRBD1. The V and J ends lost 6 bases and 5 bases, in that order; junction bases with no gene match: 8. The CDR3 runs to 14 residues. CDR1 and CDR2 (germline): MDHEN, SYDVKM.

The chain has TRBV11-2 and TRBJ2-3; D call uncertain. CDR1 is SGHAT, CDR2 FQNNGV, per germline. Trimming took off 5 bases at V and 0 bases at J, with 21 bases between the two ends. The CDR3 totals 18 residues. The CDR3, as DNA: TGTGCCAGCAGCAAATTAGCCCCCCGGTCGCAAAGCACAGATACGCAGTATTTT. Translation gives CASSKLAPRSQSTDTQYF.

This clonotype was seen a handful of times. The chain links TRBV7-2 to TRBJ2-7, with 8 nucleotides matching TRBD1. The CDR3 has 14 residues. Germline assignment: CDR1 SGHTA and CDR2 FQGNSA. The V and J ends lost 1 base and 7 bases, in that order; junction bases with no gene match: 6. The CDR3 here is CASSLGTGLGEQYF. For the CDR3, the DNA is TGTGCCAGCAGCTTAGGGACAGGGCTGGGAGAGCAGTACTTC.

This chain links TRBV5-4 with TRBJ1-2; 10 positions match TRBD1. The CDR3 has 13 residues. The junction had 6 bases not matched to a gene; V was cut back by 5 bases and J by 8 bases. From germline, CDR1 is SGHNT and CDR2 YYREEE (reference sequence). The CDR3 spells CASSSDRGLGYTF. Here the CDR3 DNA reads TGTGCCAGCAGTTCTGACAGGGGGCTAGGCTACACCTTC. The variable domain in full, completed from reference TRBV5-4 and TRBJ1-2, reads ETGVTQSPTHLIKTRGQQVTLRCSSQSGHNTVSWYQQALGQGPQFIFQYYREEENGRGNFPPRFSGLQFPNYSSELNVNALELDDSALYLCASSSDRGLGYTFGSGTRLTVV.

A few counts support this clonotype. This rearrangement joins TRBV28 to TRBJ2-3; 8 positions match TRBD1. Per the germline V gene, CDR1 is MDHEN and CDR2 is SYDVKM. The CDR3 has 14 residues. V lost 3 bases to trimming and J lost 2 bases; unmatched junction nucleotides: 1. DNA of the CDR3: TGTGCCAGCAGTTTCCAGGGGGCCACAGATACGCAGTATTTT. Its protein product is CASSFQGATDTQYF.

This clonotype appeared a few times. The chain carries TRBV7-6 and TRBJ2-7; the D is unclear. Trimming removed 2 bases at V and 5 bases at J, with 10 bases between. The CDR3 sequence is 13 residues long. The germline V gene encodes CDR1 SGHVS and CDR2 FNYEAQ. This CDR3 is CASSLITENEQYF. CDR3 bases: TGTGCCAGCAGCTTAATTACAGAGAACGAGCAGTACTTC. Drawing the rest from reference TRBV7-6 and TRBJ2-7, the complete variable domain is GAGVSQSPRYKVTKRGQDVALRCDPISGHVSLYWYRQALGQGPEFLTYFNYEAQQDKSGLPNDRFSAERPEGSISTLTIQRTEQRDSAMYRCASSLITENEQYFGPGTRLTVT.

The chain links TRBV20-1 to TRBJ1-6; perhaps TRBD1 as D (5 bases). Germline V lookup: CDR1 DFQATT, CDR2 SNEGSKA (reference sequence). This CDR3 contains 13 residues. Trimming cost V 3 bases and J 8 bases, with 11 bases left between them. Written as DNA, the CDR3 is TGCAGTGCTAGGACAGAGCTATATTCACCCCTCCACTTT. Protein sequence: CSARTELYSPLHF.

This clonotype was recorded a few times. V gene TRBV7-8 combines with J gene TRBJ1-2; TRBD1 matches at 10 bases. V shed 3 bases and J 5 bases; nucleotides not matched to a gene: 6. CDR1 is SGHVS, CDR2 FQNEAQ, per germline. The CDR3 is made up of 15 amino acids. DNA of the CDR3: TGTGCCAGCAGCTTGTCGGGGACAGGGGCGTATGGCTACACCTTC. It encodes CASSLSGTGAYGYTF.

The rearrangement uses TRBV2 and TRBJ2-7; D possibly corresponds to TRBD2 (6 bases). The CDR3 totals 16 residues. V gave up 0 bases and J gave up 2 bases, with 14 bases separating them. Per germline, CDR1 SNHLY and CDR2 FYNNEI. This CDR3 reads CASSEAPGGGTYEQYF. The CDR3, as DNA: TGTGCCAGCAGTGAAGCGCCCGGGGGTGGCACCTACGAGCAGTACTTC.

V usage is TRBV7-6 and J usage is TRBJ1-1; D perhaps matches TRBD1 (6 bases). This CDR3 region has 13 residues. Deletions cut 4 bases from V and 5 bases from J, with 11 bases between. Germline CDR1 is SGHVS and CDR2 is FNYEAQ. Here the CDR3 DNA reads TGTGCCAGCAGCTCTCAGGGGAGTACTGAAGCTTTCTTT. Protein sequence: CASSSQGSTEAFF.

The CDR3 is CAISERTGVPLHF. CDR3 nucleotides: TGTGCCATCAGTGAAAGGACAGGGGTACCCCTCCACTTT. The V gene is TRBV10-3, the J gene TRBJ1-6; the match to TRBD1 covers 9 bases. Germline V CDR1 and CDR2: ENHRY, SYGVKD. The V gene end was trimmed by 3 bases and the J gene end by 12 bases; junction bases not matched to a gene: 3. The CDR3 has 13 residues.

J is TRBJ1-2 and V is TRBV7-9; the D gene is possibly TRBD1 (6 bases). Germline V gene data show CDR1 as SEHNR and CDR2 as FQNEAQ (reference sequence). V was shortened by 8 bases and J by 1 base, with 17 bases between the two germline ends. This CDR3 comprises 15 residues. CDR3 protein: CASSEGTGNNYGYTF. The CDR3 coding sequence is TGTGCCAGCTCAGAAGGAACAGGGAATAACTATGGCTACACCTTC.

Here the CDR3 reads CASRSGPGSYNEQFF. CDR3 DNA: TGTGCCAGTAGATCAGGGCCTGGGTCCTACAATGAGCAGTTCTTC. The rearrangement uses TRBV19 and TRBJ2-1, with a weak D call TRBD1 (5 bases). V lost 6 bases, J lost 1 base, and 13 bases lay in between. Germline V gives CDR1 LNHDA, CDR2 SQIVND (reference sequence). The CDR3 totals 15 residues.

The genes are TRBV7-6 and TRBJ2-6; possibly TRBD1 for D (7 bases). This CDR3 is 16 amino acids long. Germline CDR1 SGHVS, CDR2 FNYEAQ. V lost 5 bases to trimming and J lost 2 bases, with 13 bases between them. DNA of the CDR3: TGTGCCAGCAGCCGACCCAGGGGGGCTGGGGCCAACGTCCTGACTTTC. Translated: CASSRPRGAGANVLTF.

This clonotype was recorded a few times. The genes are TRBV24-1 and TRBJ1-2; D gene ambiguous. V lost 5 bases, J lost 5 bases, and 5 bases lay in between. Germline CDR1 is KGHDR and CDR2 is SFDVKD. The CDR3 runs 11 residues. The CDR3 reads CATSGGYGYTF. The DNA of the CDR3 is TGTGCCACCAGTGGTGGGTATGGCTACACCTTC.

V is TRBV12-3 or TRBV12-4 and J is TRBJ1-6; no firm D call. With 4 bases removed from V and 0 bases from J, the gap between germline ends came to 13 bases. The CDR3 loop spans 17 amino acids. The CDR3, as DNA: TGTGCCAGCAGTTCGGGCGTCGTCGGCTCCTATAATTCACCCCTCCACTTT. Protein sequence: CASSSGVVGSYNSPLHF.

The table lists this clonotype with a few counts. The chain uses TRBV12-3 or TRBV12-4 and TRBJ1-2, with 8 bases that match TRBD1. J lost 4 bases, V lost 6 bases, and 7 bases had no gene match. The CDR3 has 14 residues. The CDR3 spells CASRPRTGPYGYTF. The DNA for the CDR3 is TGTGCCAGCAGACCCCGGACAGGGCCCTATGGCTACACCTTC.

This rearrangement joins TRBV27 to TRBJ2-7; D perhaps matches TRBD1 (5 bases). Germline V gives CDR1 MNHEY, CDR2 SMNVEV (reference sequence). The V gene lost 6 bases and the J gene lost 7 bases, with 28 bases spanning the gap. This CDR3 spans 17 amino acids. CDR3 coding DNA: TGTGCCAGCAGCCTTGCCCCCCAGAGCCCTCCAGGGTGGGAGCAGTACTTC. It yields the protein CASSLAPQSPPGWEQYF.

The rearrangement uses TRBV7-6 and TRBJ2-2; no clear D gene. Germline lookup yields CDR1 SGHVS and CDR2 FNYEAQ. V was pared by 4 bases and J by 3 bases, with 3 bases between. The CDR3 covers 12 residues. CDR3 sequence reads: CASSYYTGELFF. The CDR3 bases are TGTGCCAGCAGCTACTACACCGGGGAGCTGTTTTTT. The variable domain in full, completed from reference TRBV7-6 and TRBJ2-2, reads GAGVSQSPRYKVTKRGQDVALRCDPISGHVSLYWYRQALGQGPEFLTYFNYEAQQDKSGLPNDRFSAERPEGSISTLTIQRTEQRDSAMYRCASSYYTGELFFGEGSRLTVL.